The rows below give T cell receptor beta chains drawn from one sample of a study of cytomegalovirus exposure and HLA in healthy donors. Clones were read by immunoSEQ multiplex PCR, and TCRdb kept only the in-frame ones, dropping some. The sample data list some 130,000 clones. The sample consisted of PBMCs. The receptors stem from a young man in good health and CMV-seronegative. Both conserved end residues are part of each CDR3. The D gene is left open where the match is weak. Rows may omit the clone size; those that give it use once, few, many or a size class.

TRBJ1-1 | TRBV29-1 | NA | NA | CSVDSPENTEAFF | TGCAGCGTTGATAGCCCGGAGAACACTGAAGCTTTCTTT
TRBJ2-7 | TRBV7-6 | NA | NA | CASSLDRSYEQYF | TGTGCCAGCAGCTTAGATCGCTCCTACGAGCAGTACTTC
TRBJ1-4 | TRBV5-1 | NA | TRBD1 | CASSFTGANEKLFF | TGCGCCAGCAGCTTTACAGGGGCTAATGAAAAACTGTTTTTT
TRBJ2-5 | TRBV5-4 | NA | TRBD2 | CASSFGGEETQYF | TGTGCCAGCAGCTTTGGGGGGGAAGAGACCCAGTACTTC
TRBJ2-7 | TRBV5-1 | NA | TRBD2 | CASSFFGTSGRGSYEQYF | TGCGCCAGCAGCTTTTTCGGGACTAGCGGGAGGGGATCCTACGAGCAGTACTTC
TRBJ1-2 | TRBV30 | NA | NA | CAWSRRMNYGYTF | TGTGCCTGGAGTCGGCGGATGAACTATGGCTACACCTTC
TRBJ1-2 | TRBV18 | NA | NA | CASSPSEGYGYTF | TGTGCCAGCTCACCTTCGGAGGGGTATGGCTACACCTTC
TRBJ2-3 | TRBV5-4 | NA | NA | CASSNTGTDTQYF | TGTGCCAGCAGTAATACGGGCACAGATACGCAGTATTTT
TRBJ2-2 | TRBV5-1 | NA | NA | CASSLESGSTGELFF | TGCGCCAGCAGCTTGGAATCGGGAAGCACCGGGGAGCTGTTTTTT
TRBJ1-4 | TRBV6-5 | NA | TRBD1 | CASSPTGGVEKLFF | TGTGCCAGCAGTCCGACAGGGGGCGTTGAAAAACTGTTTTTT
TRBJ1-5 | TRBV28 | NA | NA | CASTGGLGDQPQHF | TGTGCCAGCACGGGGGGACTGGGTGATCAGCCCCAGCATTTT
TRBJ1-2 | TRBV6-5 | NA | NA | CASSYSPTHYGYTF | TGTGCCAGCAGTTACTCTCCCACTCACTATGGCTACACCTTC
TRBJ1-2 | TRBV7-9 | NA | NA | CASSADWGGYGYTF | TGTGCCAGCAGCGCGGATTGGGGGGGCTATGGCTACACCTTC
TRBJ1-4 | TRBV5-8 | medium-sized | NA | CASRPPRARLNEKLFF | TGTGCCAGCAGACCTCCCAGGGCCCGCCTTAATGAAAAACTGTTTTTT
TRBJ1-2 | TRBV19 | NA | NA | CASSPRDKSNYGCTF | TGTGCCAGTAGTCCCCGGGACAAGTCTAACTATGGCTGCACCTTC
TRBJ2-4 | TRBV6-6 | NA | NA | CASSGGGAGKNIQYF | TGTGCCAGCAGCGGAGGGGGCGCTGGCAAAAACATTCAGTACTTC
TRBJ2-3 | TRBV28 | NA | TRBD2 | CASSFRAGGGTQYF | TGTGCCAGCAGTTTCCGAGCGGGAGGAGGTACGCAGTATTTT
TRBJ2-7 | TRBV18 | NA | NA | CASSPDSLYEQYF | TGTGCCAGCTCACCGGACAGCCTCTACGAGCAGTACTTC
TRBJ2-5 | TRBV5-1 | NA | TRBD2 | CASSLADGRSGETQYF | TGCGCCAGCAGCTTGGCCGACGGGAGGAGCGGAGAGACCCAGTACTTC
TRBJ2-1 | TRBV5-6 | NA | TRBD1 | CASSLRNRGFTGEQFF | TGTGCCAGCAGCTTGAGGAACAGGGGTTTTACAGGTGAGCAGTTCTTC
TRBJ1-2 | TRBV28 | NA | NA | CASSLPKGSSGYTF | TGTGCCAGCAGTTTACCTAAAGGGTCTAGCGGCTACACCTTC
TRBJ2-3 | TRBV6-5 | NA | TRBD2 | CASSSTGTKRTDTQYF | TGTGCCAGCAGTTCCACCGGGACTAAGCGCACAGATACGCAGTATTTT
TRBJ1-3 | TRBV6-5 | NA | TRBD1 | CASSRQGQLNTIYF | TGTGCCAGCAGTCGACAGGGTCAGTTGAACACCATATATTTT
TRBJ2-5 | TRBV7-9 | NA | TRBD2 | CASSLRREQETQYF | TGTGCCAGCAGCTTAAGGCGGGAGCAAGAGACCCAGTACTTC
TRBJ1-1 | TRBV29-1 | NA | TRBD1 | CTAQGMGSEAFF | TGCACCGCACAGGGGATGGGCTCTGAAGCTTTCTTT
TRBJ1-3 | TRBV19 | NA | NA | CASGRTSGYLNTIYF | TGTGCCAGTGGGAGGACTTCGGGCTATCTGAACACCATATATTTT
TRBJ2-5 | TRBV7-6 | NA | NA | CASSLAEYPGGSWKQETQYF | TGTGCCAGCAGCTTAGCGGAGTATCCAGGGGGGAGTTGGAAGCAAGAGACCCAGTACTTC
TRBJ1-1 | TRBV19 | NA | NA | CASSPTTGMNTEAFF | TGTGCCAGTAGCCCCACCACAGGGATGAACACTGAAGCTTTCTTT
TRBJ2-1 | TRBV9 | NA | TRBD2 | CASSLGGLAGNEQFF | TGTGCCAGCAGCCTAGGGGGACTAGCAGGCAATGAGCAGTTCTTC
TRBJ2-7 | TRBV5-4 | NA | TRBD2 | CASSLSGTSGSEQYF | TGTGCCAGCAGCTTGTCCGGGACTAGCGGCTCCGAGCAGTACTTC
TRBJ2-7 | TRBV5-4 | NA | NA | CASGLPDTAYYEQYF | TGTGCCAGCGGGCTCCCGGACACCGCTTACTACGAGCAGTACTTC
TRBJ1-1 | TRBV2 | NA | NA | CASSEDSLNTEAFF | TGTGCCAGCAGTGAAGACAGCCTGAACACTGAAGCTTTCTTT
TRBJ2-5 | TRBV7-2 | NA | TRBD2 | CASSLSGTSGGAKTQYF | TGTGCCAGCAGCTTATCTGGGACTAGCGGGGGGGCGAAGACCCAGTACTTC